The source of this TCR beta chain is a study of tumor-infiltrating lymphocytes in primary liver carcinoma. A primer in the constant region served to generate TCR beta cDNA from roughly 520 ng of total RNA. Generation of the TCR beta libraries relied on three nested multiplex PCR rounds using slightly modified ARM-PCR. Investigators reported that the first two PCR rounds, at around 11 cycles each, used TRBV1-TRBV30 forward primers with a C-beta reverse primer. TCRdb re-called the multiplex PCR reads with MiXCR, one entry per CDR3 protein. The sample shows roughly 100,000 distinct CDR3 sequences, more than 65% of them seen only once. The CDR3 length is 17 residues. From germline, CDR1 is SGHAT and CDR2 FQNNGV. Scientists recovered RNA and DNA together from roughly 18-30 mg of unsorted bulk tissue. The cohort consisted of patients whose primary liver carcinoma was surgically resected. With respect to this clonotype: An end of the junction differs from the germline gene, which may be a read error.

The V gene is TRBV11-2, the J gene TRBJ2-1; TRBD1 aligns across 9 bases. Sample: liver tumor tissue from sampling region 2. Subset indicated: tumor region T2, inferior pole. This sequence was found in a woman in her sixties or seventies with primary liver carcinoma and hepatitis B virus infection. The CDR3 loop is CAGSLTHGQGYRGEQSF. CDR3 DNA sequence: TGTGCCGGCAGCTTAACCCACGGACAGGGGTACAGGGGCGAGCAGTCCTTC.